The clone carrying this T cell receptor (beta chain) was detected only once. The antigen is unknown. Individual cDNA molecules were tagged with unique molecular identifiers, the study reported. TCRdb used MiXCR to reprocess the 5' RACE reads, holding one entry per CDR3 protein. Among more than 40,000 distinct CDR3 sequences, under 9.5% were seen once, and the ten largest hold 8% to 9.5%. This sample was taken from a study of early T cells in non-severe SARS-CoV-2 infection. At the level of the study: Sequencing input comprised bulk RNA from unsorted whole blood; chain pairing was not available. Study-wide results and limits: Matching against VDJdb likely underestimated virus-specific expansions, favoring anti-spike CD8.

The CDR3 has 13 amino acids. V was pared by 3 bases and J by 13 bases, with 7 bases of the junction left unmatched. From germline, CDR1 is LNHDA and CDR2 SQIVND (reference sequence). Source material: whole blood. The source is an adult who was a healthcare worker with PCR-confirmed SARS-CoV-2 infection or an uninfected control (not recorded which). The chain links TRBV19 to TRBJ2-5; 11 bases are a match to TRBD2. The CDR3, as DNA: TGTGCCAGTAGTATGCTAGCGGGGGGCCCGCCGTACTTC. The encoded protein is CASSMLAGGPPYF.